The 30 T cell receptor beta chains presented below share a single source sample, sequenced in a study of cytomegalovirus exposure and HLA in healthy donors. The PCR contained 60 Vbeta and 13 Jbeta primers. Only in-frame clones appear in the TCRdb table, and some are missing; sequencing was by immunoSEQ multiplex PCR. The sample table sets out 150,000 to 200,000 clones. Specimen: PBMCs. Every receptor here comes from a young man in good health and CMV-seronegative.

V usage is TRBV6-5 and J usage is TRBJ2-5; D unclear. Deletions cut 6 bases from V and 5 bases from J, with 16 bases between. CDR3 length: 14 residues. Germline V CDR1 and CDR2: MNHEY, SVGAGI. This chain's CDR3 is CASRRHLEVETQYF. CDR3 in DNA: TGTGCCAGCAGGAGACACCTCGAAGTGGAGACCCAGTACTTC.

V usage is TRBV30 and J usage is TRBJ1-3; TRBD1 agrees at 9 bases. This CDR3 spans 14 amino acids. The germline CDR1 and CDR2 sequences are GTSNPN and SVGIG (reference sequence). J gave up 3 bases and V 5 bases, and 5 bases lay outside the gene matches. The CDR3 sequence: CAWARTGVGNTIYF. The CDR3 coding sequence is TGTGCCTGGGCCAGGACAGGGGTTGGAAACACCATATATTTT.

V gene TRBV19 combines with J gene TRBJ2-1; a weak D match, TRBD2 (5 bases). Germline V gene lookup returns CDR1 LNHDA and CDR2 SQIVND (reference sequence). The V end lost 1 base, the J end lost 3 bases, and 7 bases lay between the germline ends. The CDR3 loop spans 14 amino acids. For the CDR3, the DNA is TGTGCCAGTAGTATAGGAGGGCTCTACAATGAGCAGTTCTTC. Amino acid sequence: CASSIGGLYNEQFF.

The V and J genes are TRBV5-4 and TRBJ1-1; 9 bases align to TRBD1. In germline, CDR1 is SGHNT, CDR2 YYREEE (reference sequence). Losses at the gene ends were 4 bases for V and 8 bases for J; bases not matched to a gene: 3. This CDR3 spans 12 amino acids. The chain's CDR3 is CASSPGQGEAFF. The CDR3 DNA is TGTGCCAGCAGCCCAGGACAGGGGGAAGCTTTCTTT. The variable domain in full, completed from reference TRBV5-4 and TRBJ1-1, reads ETGVTQSPTHLIKTRGQQVTLRCSSQSGHNTVSWYQQALGQGPQFIFQYYREEENGRGNFPPRFSGLQFPNYSSELNVNALELDDSALYLCASSPGQGEAFFGQGTRLTVV.

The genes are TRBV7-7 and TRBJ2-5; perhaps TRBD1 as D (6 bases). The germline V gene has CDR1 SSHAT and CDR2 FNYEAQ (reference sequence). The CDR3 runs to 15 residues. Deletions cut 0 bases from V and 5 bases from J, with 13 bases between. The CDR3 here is CASSLAGAAAETQYF. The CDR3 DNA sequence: TGTGCCAGCAGCTTAGCGGGGGCAGCGGCGGAGACCCAGTACTTC.

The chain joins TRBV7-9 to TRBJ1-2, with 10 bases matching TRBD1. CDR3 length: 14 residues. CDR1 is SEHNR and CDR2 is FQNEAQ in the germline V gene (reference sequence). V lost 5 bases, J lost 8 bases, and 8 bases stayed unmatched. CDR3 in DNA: TGTGCCAGCAGCGTCGCCGGGACAGGGGACGGCTACACCTTC. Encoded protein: CASSVAGTGDGYTF.

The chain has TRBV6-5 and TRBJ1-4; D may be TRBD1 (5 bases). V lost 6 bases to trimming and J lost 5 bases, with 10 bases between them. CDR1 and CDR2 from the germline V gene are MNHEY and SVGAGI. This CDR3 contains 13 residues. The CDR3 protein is CASSQRGNEKLFF. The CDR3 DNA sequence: TGTGCCAGCAGCCAGCGGGGGAATGAAAAACTGTTTTTT.

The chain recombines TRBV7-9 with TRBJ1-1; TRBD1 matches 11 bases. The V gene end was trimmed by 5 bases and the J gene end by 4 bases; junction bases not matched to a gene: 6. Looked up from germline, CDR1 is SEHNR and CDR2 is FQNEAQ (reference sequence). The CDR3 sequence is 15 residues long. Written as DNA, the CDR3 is TGTGCCAGCAGCCTAGGGACAGGGGGACGCACTGAAGCTTTCTTT. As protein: CASSLGTGGRTEAFF.

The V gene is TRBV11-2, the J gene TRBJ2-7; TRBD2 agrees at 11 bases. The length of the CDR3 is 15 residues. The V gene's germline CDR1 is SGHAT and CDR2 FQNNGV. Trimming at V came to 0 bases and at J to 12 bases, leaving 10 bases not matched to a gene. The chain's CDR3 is CASSLERASGGRPYF. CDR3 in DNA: TGTGCCAGCAGCTTAGAGCGGGCTAGCGGGGGGAGACCGTACTTC.

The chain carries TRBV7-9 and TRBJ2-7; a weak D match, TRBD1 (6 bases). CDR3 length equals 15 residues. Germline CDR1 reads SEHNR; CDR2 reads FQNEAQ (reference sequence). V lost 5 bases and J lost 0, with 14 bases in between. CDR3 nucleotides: TGTGCCAGCAGCCTGAATCAGGGGATCTCCTACGAGCAGTACTTC. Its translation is CASSLNQGISYEQYF.

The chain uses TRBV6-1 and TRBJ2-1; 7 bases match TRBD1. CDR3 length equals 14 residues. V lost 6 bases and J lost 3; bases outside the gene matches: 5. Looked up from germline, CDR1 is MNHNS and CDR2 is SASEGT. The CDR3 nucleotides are TGTGCCAGCAGCGCTGGACAGGACTACAATGAGCAGTTCTTC. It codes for CASSAGQDYNEQFF.

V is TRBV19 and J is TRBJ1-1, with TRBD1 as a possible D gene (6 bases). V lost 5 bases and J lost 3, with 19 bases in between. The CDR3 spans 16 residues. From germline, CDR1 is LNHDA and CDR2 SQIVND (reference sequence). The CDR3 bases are TGTGCCAGTAGTGATGGGGGCGCGCATTCGGACACTGAAGCTTTCTTT. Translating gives CASSDGGAHSDTEAFF.

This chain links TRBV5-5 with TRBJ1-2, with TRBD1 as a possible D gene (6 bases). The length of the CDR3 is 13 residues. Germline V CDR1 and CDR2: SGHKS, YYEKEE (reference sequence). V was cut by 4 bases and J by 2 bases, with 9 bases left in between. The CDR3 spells CASSLGQNYGYTF. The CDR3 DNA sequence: TGTGCCAGCAGCCTCGGACAGAACTATGGCTACACCTTC. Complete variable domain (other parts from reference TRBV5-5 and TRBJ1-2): DAGVTQSPTHLIKTRGQQVTLRCSPISGHKSVSWYQQVLGQGPQFIFQYYEKEERGRGNFPDRFSARQFPNYSSELNVNALLLGDSALYLCASSLGQNYGYTFGSGTRLTVV.

CDR3 region: CASSYSGPPDIYEQYF. CDR3 in DNA: TGTGCCAGCAGTTACTCTGGCCCCCCGGACATATACGAGCAGTACTTC. The chain recombines TRBV6-5 with TRBJ2-7; a weak D match, TRBD1 (5 bases). Germline V gene sequence: CDR1 MNHEY, CDR2 SVGAGI. The CDR3 has 16 amino acids. V lost 0 bases, J lost 4 bases, and 16 bases lay in between.

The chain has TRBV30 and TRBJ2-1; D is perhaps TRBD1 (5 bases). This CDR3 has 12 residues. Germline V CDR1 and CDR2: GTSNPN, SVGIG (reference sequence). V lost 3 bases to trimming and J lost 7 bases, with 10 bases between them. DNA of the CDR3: TGTGCCTGGAGGACAGTACAAAATGAGCAGTTCTTC. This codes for CAWRTVQNEQFF.

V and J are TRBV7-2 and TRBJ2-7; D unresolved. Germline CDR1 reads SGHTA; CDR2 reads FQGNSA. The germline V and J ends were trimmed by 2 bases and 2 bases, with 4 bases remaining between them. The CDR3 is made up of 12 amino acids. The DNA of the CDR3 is TGTGCCAGCAGCTTATATCCCTACGAGCAGTACTTC. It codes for CASSLYPYEQYF.

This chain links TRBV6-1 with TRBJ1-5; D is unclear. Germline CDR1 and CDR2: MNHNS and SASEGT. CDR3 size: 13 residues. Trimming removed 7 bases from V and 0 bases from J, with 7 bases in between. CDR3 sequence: CASISFSNQPQHF. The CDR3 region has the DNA TGTGCCAGCATTTCCTTTAGCAATCAGCCCCAGCATTTT.

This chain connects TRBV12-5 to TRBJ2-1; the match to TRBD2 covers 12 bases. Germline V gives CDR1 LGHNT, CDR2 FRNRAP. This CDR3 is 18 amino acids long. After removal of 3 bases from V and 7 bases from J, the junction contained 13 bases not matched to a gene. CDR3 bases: TGTGCTAGTGGTTTTACATGGACTAGCGGGGACCTTAGTAATGAGCAGTTCTTC. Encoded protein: CASGFTWTSGDLSNEQFF.

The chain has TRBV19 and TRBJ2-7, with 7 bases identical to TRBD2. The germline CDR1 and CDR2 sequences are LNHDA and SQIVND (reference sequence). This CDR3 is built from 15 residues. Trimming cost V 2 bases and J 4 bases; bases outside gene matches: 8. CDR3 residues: CASSISGTTTYEQYF. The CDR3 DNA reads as TGTGCCAGTAGTATATCGGGGACTACAACTTACGAGCAGTACTTC.

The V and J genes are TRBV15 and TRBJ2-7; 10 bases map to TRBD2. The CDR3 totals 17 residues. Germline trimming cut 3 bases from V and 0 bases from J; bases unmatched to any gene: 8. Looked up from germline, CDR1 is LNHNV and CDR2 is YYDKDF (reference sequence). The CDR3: CATSRGKSGRVSYEQYF. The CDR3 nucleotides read TGTGCCACCAGCAGGGGCAAAAGCGGGAGGGTCTCCTACGAGCAGTACTTC.

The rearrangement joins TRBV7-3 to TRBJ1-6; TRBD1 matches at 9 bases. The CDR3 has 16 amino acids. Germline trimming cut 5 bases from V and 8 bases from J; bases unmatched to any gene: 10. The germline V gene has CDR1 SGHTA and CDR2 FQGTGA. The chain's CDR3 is CASSVTGGSYDSPLHF. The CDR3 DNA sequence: TGTGCCAGCAGCGTGACAGGGGGAAGTTATGATTCACCCCTCCACTTT.

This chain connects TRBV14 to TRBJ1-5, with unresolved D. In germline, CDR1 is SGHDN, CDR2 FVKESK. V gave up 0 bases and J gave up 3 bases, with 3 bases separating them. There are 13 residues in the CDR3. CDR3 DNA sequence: TGTGCCAGCAGCCAAGATATCAATCAGCCCCAGCATTTT. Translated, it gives CASSQDINQPQHF. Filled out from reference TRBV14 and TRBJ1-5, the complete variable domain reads EAGVTQFPSHSVIEKGQTVTLRCDPISGHDNLYWYRRVMGKEIKFLLHFVKESKQDESGMPNNRFLAERTGGTYSTLKVQPAELEDSGVYFCASSQDINQPQHFGDGTRLSIL.

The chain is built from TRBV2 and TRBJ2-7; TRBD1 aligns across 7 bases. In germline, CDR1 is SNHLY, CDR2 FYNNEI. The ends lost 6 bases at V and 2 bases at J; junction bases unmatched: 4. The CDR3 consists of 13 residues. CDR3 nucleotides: TGTGCCAGCAGCCAGGGGGTACCCTACGAGCAGTACTTC. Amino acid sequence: CASSQGVPYEQYF.

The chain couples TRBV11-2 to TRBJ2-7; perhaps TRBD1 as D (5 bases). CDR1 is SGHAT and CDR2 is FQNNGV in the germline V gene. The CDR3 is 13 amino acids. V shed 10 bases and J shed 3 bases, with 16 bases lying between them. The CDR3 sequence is CATQSGIIYEQYF. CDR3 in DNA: TGTGCCACCCAATCAGGGATCATCTACGAGCAGTACTTC.

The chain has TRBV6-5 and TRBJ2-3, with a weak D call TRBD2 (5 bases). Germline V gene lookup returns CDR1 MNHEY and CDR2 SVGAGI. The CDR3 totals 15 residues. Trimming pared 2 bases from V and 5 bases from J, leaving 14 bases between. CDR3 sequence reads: CASSYGSNRGDTQYF. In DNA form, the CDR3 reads TGTGCCAGCAGTTACGGGTCCAATCGGGGAGATACGCAGTATTTT.

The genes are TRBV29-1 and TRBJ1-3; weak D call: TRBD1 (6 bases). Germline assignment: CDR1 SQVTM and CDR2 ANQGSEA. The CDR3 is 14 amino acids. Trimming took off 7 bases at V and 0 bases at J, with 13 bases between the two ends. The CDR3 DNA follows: TGCAGCGCAAGAACAGGGAGCTCTGGAAACACCATATATTTT. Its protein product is CSARTGSSGNTIYF.

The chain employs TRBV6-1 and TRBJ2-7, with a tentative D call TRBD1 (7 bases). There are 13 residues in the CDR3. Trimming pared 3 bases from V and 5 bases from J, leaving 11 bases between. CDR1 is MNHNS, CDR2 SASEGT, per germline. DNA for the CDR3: TGTGCCAGCAGTGACAGGGGGGTCGACGAGCAGTACTTC. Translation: CASSDRGVDEQYF.

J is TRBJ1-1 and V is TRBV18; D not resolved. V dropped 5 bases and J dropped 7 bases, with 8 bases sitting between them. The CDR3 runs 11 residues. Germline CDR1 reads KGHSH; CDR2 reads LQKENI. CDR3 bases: TGTGCCAGCTCATCCGGGGTTGAAGCTTTCTTT. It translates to CASSSGVEAFF.

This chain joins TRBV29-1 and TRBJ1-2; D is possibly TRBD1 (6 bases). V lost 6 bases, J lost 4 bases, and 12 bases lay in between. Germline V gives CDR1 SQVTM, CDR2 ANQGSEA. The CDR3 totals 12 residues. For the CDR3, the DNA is TGCAGCGTCGGGGACATAACCTATGGCTACACCTTC. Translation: CSVGDITYGYTF.

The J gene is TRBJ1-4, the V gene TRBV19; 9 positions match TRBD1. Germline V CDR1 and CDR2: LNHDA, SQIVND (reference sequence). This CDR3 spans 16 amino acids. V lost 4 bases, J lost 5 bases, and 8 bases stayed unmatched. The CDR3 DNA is TGTGCCAGTAGTACAATAGCCGGGACAGGGAATGAAAAACTGTTTTTT. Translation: CASSTIAGTGNEKLFF.